This T cell receptor beta chain was observed in a study of T cell clonality in common variable immunodeficiency. Many counts were recorded for this clone. The missing CDR3 end, 3 residues past where the read stops, is filled in from the germline J gene. Between the trimmed V and J ends, which lost 6 bases and 7 bases, there was a span of 19 bases. The CDR3 loop spans 14 amino acids. Per germline, CDR1 DFQATT and CDR2 SNEGSKA (reference sequence). Data came from immunoSEQ multiplex PCR; TCRdb stores just in-frame clones and leaves some out. In total the sample includes roughly 55,000 clones, none of them seen once.

Material for sequencing was peripheral blood mononuclear cells. The chain joins TRBV20-1 to TRBJ2-1, with D possibly matching TRBD1 (6 bases). The TCR comes from a person aged 18-70 years in good health. This CDR3 is CSATLPRGGNEQFF. CDR3 DNA (partial): TGCAGTGCCACCTTGCCGCGAGGGGGAAATGAG.